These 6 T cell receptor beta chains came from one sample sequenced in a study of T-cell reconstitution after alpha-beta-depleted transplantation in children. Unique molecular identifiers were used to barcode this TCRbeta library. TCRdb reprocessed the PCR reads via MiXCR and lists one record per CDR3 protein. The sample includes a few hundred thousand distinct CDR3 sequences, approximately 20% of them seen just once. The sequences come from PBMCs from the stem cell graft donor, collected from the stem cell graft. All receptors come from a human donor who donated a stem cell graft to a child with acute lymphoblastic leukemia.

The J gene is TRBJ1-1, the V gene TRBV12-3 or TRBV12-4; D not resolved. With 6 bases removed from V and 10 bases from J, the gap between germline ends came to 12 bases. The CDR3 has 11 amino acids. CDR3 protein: CASSLSPGAFF. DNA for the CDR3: TGTGCCAGCAGCCTCAGCCCCGGAGCTTTCTTT.

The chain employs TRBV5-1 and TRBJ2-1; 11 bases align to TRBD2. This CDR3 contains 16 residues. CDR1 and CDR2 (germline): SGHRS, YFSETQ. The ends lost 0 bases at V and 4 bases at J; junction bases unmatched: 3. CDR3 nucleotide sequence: TGCGCCAGCAGCTTGGATGGGACTAGCGGATACAATGAGCAGTTCTTC. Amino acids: CASSLDGTSGYNEQFF.

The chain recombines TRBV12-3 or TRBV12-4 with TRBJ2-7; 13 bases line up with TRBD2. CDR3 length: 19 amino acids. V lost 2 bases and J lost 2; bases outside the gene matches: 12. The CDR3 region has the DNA TGTGCCAGCAGTTTACGGGTCCCGGGACTAGCGGGAATAACCTACGAGCAGTACTTC. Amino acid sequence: CASSLRVPGLAGITYEQYF.

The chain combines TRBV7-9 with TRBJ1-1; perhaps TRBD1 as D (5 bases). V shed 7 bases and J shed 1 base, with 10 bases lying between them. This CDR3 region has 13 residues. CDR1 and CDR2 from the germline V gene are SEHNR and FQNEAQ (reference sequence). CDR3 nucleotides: TGTGCCAGCAACAGAGGACAGAACACTGAAGCTTTCTTT. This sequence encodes CASNRGQNTEAFF.

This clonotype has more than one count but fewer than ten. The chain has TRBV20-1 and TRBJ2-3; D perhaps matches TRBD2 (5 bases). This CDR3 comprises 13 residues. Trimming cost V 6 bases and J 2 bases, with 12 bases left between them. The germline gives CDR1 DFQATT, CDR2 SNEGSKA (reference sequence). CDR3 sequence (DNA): TGCAGTGCCCTAGAGGGCCTCACAGATACGCAGTATTTT. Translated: CSALEGLTDTQYF.

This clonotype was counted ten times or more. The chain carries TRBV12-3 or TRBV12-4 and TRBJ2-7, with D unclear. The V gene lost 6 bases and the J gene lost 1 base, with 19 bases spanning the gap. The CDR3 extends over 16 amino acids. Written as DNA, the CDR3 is TGTGCCAGCAGCCCCTTCCCTCACCCTCAATCCTACGAGCAGTACTTC. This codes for CASSPFPHPQSYEQYF.